The 32 T cell receptor beta chains below come from one sample, sequenced in a study of cytomegalovirus exposure and HLA in healthy donors (dated by TCRdb to about 2017). To prepare the library, the immunoSEQ multiplex PCR assay was applied. For the multiplex PCR, a mixture combining 60 forward primers for TCR Vbeta segments and 13 reverse primers for TCR Jbeta segments was used. TCRdb carries this immuneACCESS record with in-frame sequences only. Its versions omit some clonotypes, under half of them owing to an unresolved V gene in the studies checked, with the rest unexplained. The sample table shows about 100,000 clones, and roughly 80% are seen once. Clones ranked in the top ten supply about 4% of the sample. Material for sequencing was PBMCs. These receptors were collected from a man in his forties in good health and CMV-seronegative.

The sample holds one count of this clone. This chain connects TRBV10-1 to TRBJ1-4; a possible D gene is TRBD1 (5 bases). The germline V gene encodes CDR1 WNHNN and CDR2 SYGVQD (reference sequence). V was trimmed by 4 bases and J by 5 bases, leaving 8 bases between them. This CDR3 has 13 residues. The CDR3 bases are TGCGCCAGCAGTGTGAGGACAAATGAAAAACTGTTTTTT. This sequence encodes CASSVRTNEKLFF.

The chain joins TRBV11-3 to TRBJ2-1; no clear D. Germline CDR1 SGHNT, CDR2 YENEEA. V gave up 0 bases and J gave up 4 bases, with 4 bases separating them. The CDR3 consists of 13 residues. The CDR3 protein is CASSLDLYNEQFF. The DNA for the CDR3 is TGTGCCAGCAGCTTAGATCTTTACAATGAGCAGTTCTTC.

The chain combines TRBV5-8 with TRBJ1-2; tentative D call: TRBD1 (5 bases). V lost 0 bases and J 3 bases, leaving 9 bases between the germline ends. CDR3 length: 14 amino acids. CDR1 SGHTS and CDR2 YDEGEE come from the germline V gene. In DNA, the CDR3 is TGTGCCAGCAGCTTGGGGCCGACAGACTATGGCTACACCTTC. This translates into CASSLGPTDYGYTF.

The chain combines TRBV5-1 with TRBJ2-1; D gene uncertain. Germline CDR1 is SGHRS and CDR2 is YFSETQ. V lost 4 bases and J lost 5, with 16 bases in between. This CDR3 region has 15 residues. The CDR3 spells CASSLPLGEHNEQFF. CDR3 bases: TGCGCCAGCAGCCTCCCACTGGGCGAACACAATGAGCAGTTCTTC. Looking up the rest from reference TRBV5-1 and TRBJ2-1 gives the full variable domain: KAGVTQTPRYLIKTRGQQVTLSCSPISGHRSVSWYQQTPGQGLQFLFEYFSETQRNKGNFPGRFSGRQFSNSRSEMNVSTLELGDSALYLCASSLPLGEHNEQFFGPGTRLTVL.

V and J are TRBV19 and TRBJ1-2, with D possibly matching TRBD1 (5 bases). Germline V CDR1 and CDR2: LNHDA, SQIVND (reference sequence). The CDR3 is 14 amino acids. Trimming took off 6 bases at V and 7 bases at J, with 18 bases between the two ends. The CDR3 loop reads CASSPGLLTFGYTF. CDR3 bases: TGTGCCAGTAGCCCGGGACTCCTCACCTTTGGCTACACCTTC.

The chain links TRBV7-2 to TRBJ2-7; TRBD2 aligns across 7 bases. Trimming at V came to 5 bases and at J to 6 bases, leaving 10 bases not matched to a gene. CDR1 is SGHTA, CDR2 FQGNSA, per germline. The CDR3 is 14 amino acids. The CDR3, as DNA: TGTGCCAGCAGCCAATCTGTAAGCGGGGCCGAGCAGTACGTC. Translated: CASSQSVSGAEQYV.

This sequence joins TRBV7-6 and TRBJ2-1, with 9 bases identical to TRBD2. V shed 1 base and J 7 bases; nucleotides not matched to a gene: 5. The CDR3 spans 15 residues. Germline V gene lookup returns CDR1 SGHVS and CDR2 FNYEAQ. CDR3 region: CASSLGGGGVNEQFF. CDR3 in DNA: TGTGCCAGCAGCTTAGGAGGCGGGGGGGTAAATGAGCAGTTCTTC. The full variable domain, its missing parts supplied by reference TRBV7-6 and TRBJ2-1, is GAGVSQSPRYKVTKRGQDVALRCDPISGHVSLYWYRQALGQGPEFLTYFNYEAQQDKSGLPNDRFSAERPEGSISTLTIQRTEQRDSAMYRCASSLGGGGVNEQFFGPGTRLTVL.

This chain uses TRBV7-2 with TRBJ1-4; D is perhaps TRBD1 (5 bases). V lost 1 base to trimming and J lost 8 bases, with 14 bases between them. The CDR3 spans 15 residues. Per the germline V gene, CDR1 is SGHTA and CDR2 is FQGNSA. CDR3 in amino acids: CASSLGGGGEEKLFF. The CDR3 bases are TGTGCCAGCAGCTTAGGGGGGGGAGGAGAAGAAAAACTGTTTTTT.

The rearrangement links TRBV6-1 to TRBJ2-2; perhaps TRBD2 as D (5 bases). CDR3 length equals 15 residues. The V gene lost 10 bases and the J gene lost 1 base, with 16 bases spanning the gap. CDR1 and CDR2 (germline): MNHNS, SASEGT. The CDR3 DNA is TGTGCCATTCTCCCGGACGGGAAGAACACCGGGGAGCTGTTTTTT. This gives the protein CAILPDGKNTGELFF.

This clone was observed once. CDR3 in DNA: TGCGCCAGCAGTTCACGCGCTAGCGGCACAGATACGCAGTATTTT. It translates to CASSSRASGTDTQYF. The chain carries TRBV5-1 and TRBJ2-3, with D possibly being TRBD2 (6 bases). CDR3 length: 15 residues. Germline assignment: CDR1 SGHRS and CDR2 YFSETQ. The V and J ends lost 5 bases and 1 base respectively, with 14 bases between them.

The genes are TRBV7-9 and TRBJ2-3; TRBD2 matches 7 bases. In germline, CDR1 is SEHNR, CDR2 FQNEAQ (reference sequence). The V gene end was trimmed by 4 bases and the J gene end by 4 bases; junction bases not matched to a gene: 8. This CDR3 comprises 15 residues. The CDR3 here is CASSSRLAFPDTQYF. The CDR3, as DNA: TGTGCCAGCAGCTCCCGACTAGCCTTCCCAGATACGCAGTATTTT. Looking up the rest from reference TRBV7-9 and TRBJ2-3 gives the full variable domain: DTGVSQNPRHKITKRGQNVTFRCDPISEHNRLYWYRQTLGQGPEFLTYFQNEAQLEKSRLLSDRFSAERPKGSFSTLEIQRTEQGDSAMYLCASSSRLAFPDTQYFGPGTRLTVL.

The chain links TRBV5-1 to TRBJ2-7, with a weak D call TRBD1 (8 bases). Trimming stripped 2 bases from V and 4 bases from J, with 13 bases between. Germline V lookup: CDR1 SGHRS, CDR2 YFSETQ. This CDR3 region has 14 residues. The chain's CDR3 is CASSFSQGGYEQYF. The DNA of the CDR3 is TGCGCCAGCAGCTTCTCACAGGGGGGGTACGAGCAGTACTTC.

The chain recombines TRBV6-1 with TRBJ2-7; 10 bases are shared with TRBD2. The CDR3 loop spans 15 amino acids. The junction had 7 bases not matched to a gene; V was cut back by 8 bases and J by 0 bases. Germline lookup yields CDR1 MNHNS and CDR2 SASEGT. The CDR3 bases are TGTGCCAGCTTTTCCGGGACTAGCGCCTCCTACGAGCAGTACTTC. Its translation is CASFSGTSASYEQYF.

This clone was seen just once. The chain carries TRBV9 and TRBJ1-2; D may be TRBD1 (5 bases). Germline CDR1 and CDR2: SGDLS and YYNGEE. There are 13 residues in the CDR3. V dropped 7 bases and J dropped 4 bases, with 14 bases sitting between them. The CDR3 reads CASDDSAGYGYTF. CDR3 sequence (DNA): TGTGCCAGCGACGACAGCGCCGGCTATGGCTACACCTTC.

The CDR3 is CASSFSIGTGAKTSYNEQFF. CDR3 bases: TGTGCCAGCAGTTTCTCGATAGGGACAGGGGCGAAAACCAGCTACAATGAGCAGTTCTTC. The V call is TRBV27, the J call TRBJ2-1; 10 bases are a match to TRBD1. J was trimmed by 3 bases and V by 3 bases; bases with no gene match: 17. Germline assignment: CDR1 MNHEY and CDR2 SMNVEV (reference sequence). The CDR3 has 20 residues.

The CDR3 region is CATSRAYRGTYEQYF. In nucleotides, the CDR3 is TGTGCCACCAGCAGAGCGTACAGGGGAACCTACGAGCAGTACTTC. The V call is TRBV15, the J call TRBJ2-7; 7 nucleotides match TRBD1. Germline CDR1 is LNHNV and CDR2 is YYDKDF (reference sequence). V gave up 1 base and J gave up 2 bases; unmatched junction bases: 5. This CDR3 contains 15 residues.

The V gene is TRBV5-8, the J gene TRBJ2-7, with D perhaps matching TRBD2 (6 bases). V shed 1 base and J shed 6 bases, with 11 bases lying between them. The germline gives CDR1 SGHTS, CDR2 YDEGEE. There are 13 residues in the CDR3. DNA of the CDR3: TGTGCCAGCAGCTTGACGGCGGGGTGCGAGCAGTACTTC. The encoded protein is CASSLTAGCEQYF.

The chain links TRBV4-1 to TRBJ2-6; 10 bases match TRBD1. The CDR3 covers 18 residues. J was trimmed by 1 base and V by 1 base; bases with no gene match: 4. Germline-derived CDR1 and CDR2 are MGHRA and YSYEKL. This CDR3 is CASSQARDRGSGANVLTF. In nucleotides, the CDR3 is TGCGCCAGCAGCCAAGCTAGGGACAGGGGTTCTGGGGCCAACGTCCTGACTTTC.

For this clone: An end of the junction does not agree with germline; a read error may underlie this. The chain's CDR3 is CASTLGGQVRKGYTF. The CDR3 DNA is TGTGCCAGCACCTTGGGGGGACAGGTTCGAAAGGGCTACACCTTC. This sequence joins TRBV5-5 and TRBJ1-2, with 8 bases that match TRBD1. The CDR3 sequence is 15 residues long. Germline CDR1 is SGHKS and CDR2 is YYEKEE (reference sequence).

This sequence joins TRBV7-9 and TRBJ2-7; a possible D gene is TRBD1 (6 bases). Trimming removed 5 bases from V and 4 bases from J, with 18 bases in between. Germline CDR1 reads SEHNR; CDR2 reads FQNEAQ (reference sequence). This CDR3 has 15 residues. CDR3: CASSLPKGQPYEQYV. The CDR3 region has the DNA TGTGCCAGCAGCCTACCTAAAGGACAGCCTTACGAGCAGTACGTC.

The chain carries TRBV18 and TRBJ2-2; 8 nucleotides align to TRBD1. The germline V gene has CDR1 KGHSH and CDR2 LQKENI. The CDR3 runs to 16 residues. After removal of 2 bases from V and 5 bases from J, the junction contained 7 bases not matched to a gene. DNA of the CDR3: TGTGCCAGCTCACCAAAACAGGGGGTTCGGACCGGGGAGCTGTTTTTT. This sequence encodes CASSPKQGVRTGELFF.

The rearrangement links TRBV28 to TRBJ2-6; D might be TRBD1 (6 bases). Germline lookup yields CDR1 MDHEN and CDR2 SYDVKM. V lost 6 bases and J 0 bases, leaving 9 bases between the germline ends. There are 15 residues in the CDR3. The DNA of the CDR3 is TGTGCCAGCAGCCAGGGGAGCTCTGGGGCCAACGTCCTGACTTTC. This codes for CASSQGSSGANVLTF.

The chain recombines TRBV28 with TRBJ1-3; D gene unclear. This CDR3 comprises 16 residues. Germline V CDR1 and CDR2: MDHEN, SYDVKM. V was trimmed by 5 bases and J by 6 bases, leaving 20 bases between them. The CDR3: CASSPSSPRFLNTIYF. The CDR3 nucleotides are TGTGCCAGCAGTCCATCATCCCCCCGGTTCTTAAACACCATATATTTT.

The rearrangement uses TRBV7-2 and TRBJ2-5; weak D call: TRBD2 (6 bases). V was pared by 4 bases and J by 5 bases, with 8 bases between. CDR1 and CDR2 (germline): SGHTA, FQGNSA. This CDR3 contains 12 residues. In DNA form, the CDR3 reads TGTGCCAGCAGCTCTAGCGTGGAGACCCAGTACTTC. It encodes CASSSSVETQYF.

The CDR3 is CASSLQVHLNEQFF. The CDR3 DNA reads as TGTGCCAGCAGCTTACAGGTTCACCTCAATGAGCAGTTCTTC. The chain combines TRBV7-2 with TRBJ2-1, with D uncertain. Germline values: CDR1 SGHTA, CDR2 FQGNSA. CDR3 length: 14 amino acids. Trimming removed 2 bases from V and 6 bases from J, with 11 bases in between.

Comment on this clone: The junction shows a germline mismatch at one end, possibly a read error. Other DNA variants within this sample encode the same CDR3. CDR3 nucleotides: TGTGCCAGCAGCGGGGACAGGCGTAGCTCCTATAATTCCCCCCTCCACTTT. It translates to CASSGDRRSSYNSPLHF. This chain connects TRBV9 to TRBJ1-6, with 8 bases aligning to TRBD1. Germline CDR1 and CDR2: SGDLS and YYNGEE. The CDR3 covers 17 residues.

The rearrangement joins TRBV9 to TRBJ2-1, with D possibly matching TRBD2 (5 bases). The germline V and J ends were trimmed by 2 bases and 1 base, with 10 bases remaining between them. The CDR3 extends over 15 amino acids. The germline V gene encodes CDR1 SGDLS and CDR2 YYNGEE. In DNA, the CDR3 is TGTGCCAGCAGCGTCGGCCGGGATTCCTACAATGAGCAGTTCTTC. This sequence encodes CASSVGRDSYNEQFF. Full variable domain (missing parts from reference TRBV9 and TRBJ2-1): DSGVTQTPKHLITATGQRVTLRCSPRSGDLSVYWYQQSLDQGLQFLIQYYNGEERAKGNILERFSAQQFPDLHSELNLSSLELGDSALYFCASSVGRDSYNEQFFGPGTRLTVL.

The chain has TRBV6-1 and TRBJ2-3, with 8 positions matching TRBD2. From germline, CDR1 is MNHNS and CDR2 SASEGT. This CDR3 region has 15 residues. In DNA form, the CDR3 reads TGTACATTAAATAAAGCGGGGGCTAGCACAGATACGCAGTATTTT. Translated, it gives CTLNKAGASTDTQYF.

V gene TRBV28 combines with J gene TRBJ2-5; TRBD2 matches at 7 bases. The ends lost 7 bases at V and 3 bases at J; junction bases unmatched: 5. CDR1 MDHEN and CDR2 SYDVKM come from the germline V gene. CDR3 size: 13 residues. Written as DNA, the CDR3 is TGTGCCAGCACCCCCGGGGGGAAAGAGACCCAGTACTTC. Translation: CASTPGGKETQYF.

This clone showed up just a few times. The chain uses TRBV5-1 and TRBJ2-2; a possible D gene is TRBD1 (5 bases). Trimming shortened V by 2 bases and J by 5 bases, and 13 bases separated the two germline ends. The CDR3 is made up of 15 amino acids. Germline V CDR1 and CDR2: SGHRS, YFSETQ. The CDR3 DNA sequence: TGCGCCAGCAGCTTAGGTGGGGCGTGGACCGGGGAGCTGTTTTTT. Protein product: CASSLGGAWTGELFF.

V and J are TRBV7-9 and TRBJ2-3, with TRBD1 as a possible D gene (5 bases). Germline V gene sequence: CDR1 SEHNR, CDR2 FQNEAQ (reference sequence). The CDR3 sequence is 12 residues long. Deletions cut 5 bases from V and 5 bases from J, with 8 bases between. CDR3 DNA: TGTGCCAGCAGCCCAGGGATAGATACGCAGTATTTT. Amino acid sequence: CASSPGIDTQYF.

J is TRBJ2-1 and V is TRBV7-7; 10 nucleotides align to TRBD2. CDR1 and CDR2 from the germline V gene are SSHAT and FNYEAQ (reference sequence). This CDR3 region has 16 residues. J lost 8 bases, V lost 5 bases, and 12 bases had no gene match. The CDR3 region is CASSENSGGAGHEQFF. CDR3 DNA sequence: TGTGCCAGCAGCGAGAACAGCGGGGGGGCCGGCCATGAGCAGTTCTTC.